A single sample is the source of the 3 T cell receptor beta chains below, sequenced in a study of T-cell reconstitution after alpha-beta-depleted transplantation in children. Unique molecular identifiers were built into the TCRbeta library. TCRdb called the PCR reads again in MiXCR, with one record for every CDR3 protein. The table lists around 800,000 distinct CDR3 sequences, 16% of them singletons. The source was PBMCs, mostly from graft donor cells, collected 360 days after TCRalphabeta/CD19-depleted stem cell transplant. The receptors shown here come from a male patient aged 5 to 17 who had a stem cell transplant for acute lymphoblastic leukemia, so the T cells may come from the graft donor.

This clonotype was seen many times. The chain is built from TRBV9 and TRBJ2-1, with D hard to call. Germline CDR1 and CDR2: SGDLS and YYNGEE. The V end was cut by 4 bases, the J end by 0 bases, with 5 bases between. The CDR3 covers 13 residues. CDR3 in amino acids: CASSTSSYNEQFF. Here the CDR3 DNA reads TGTGCCAGCAGCACCTCCTCCTACAATGAGCAGTTCTTC. The variable domain in full, with the rest retrieved from reference TRBV9 and TRBJ2-1, is DSGVTQTPKHLITATGQRVTLRCSPRSGDLSVYWYQQSLDQGLQFLIQYYNGEERAKGNILERFSAQQFPDLHSELNLSSLELGDSALYFCASSTSSYNEQFFGPGTRLTVL.

This clonotype was detected a few times. This chain links TRBV27 with TRBJ2-4; D ambiguous. The CDR3 has 15 amino acids. V was trimmed by 0 bases and J by 0 bases, leaving 6 bases between them. CDR1 MNHEY and CDR2 SMNVEV come from the germline V gene (reference sequence). This CDR3 is CASSLSLIAKNIQYF. For the CDR3, the DNA is TGTGCCAGCAGTTTATCCCTAATAGCCAAAAACATTCAGTACTTC.

This clonotype has just a few counts. V gene TRBV27 combines with J gene TRBJ2-7; no definite D call. CDR1 is MNHEY and CDR2 is SMNVEV in the germline V gene (reference sequence). The V end was cut by 3 bases, the J end by 5 bases, with 11 bases between. This CDR3 is 13 amino acids long. In DNA, the CDR3 is TGTGCCAGCAGTTTTGTCAGTCCTCACGAGCAGTACTTC. Its protein is CASSFVSPHEQYF.